The 10 T cell receptor beta chains below come from one sample, sequenced in a study of CD8 T cells in ankylosing spondylitis. TCRdb processed the 5' RACE reads anew with MiXCR; each CDR3 protein has one entry. The sample carries 150,000 to 200,000 distinct CDR3 sequences, about 17% recorded once. The sequencing sample was made of blood, either unsorted or a sorted T cell fraction (not recorded which). The source of these receptors is a male donor with ankylosing spondylitis or in good health (not recorded which).

This rearrangement joins TRBV7-8 to TRBJ2-7; the D gene is possibly TRBD2 (5 bases). From germline, CDR1 is SGHVS and CDR2 FQNEAQ. The CDR3 has 14 residues. Trimming removed 0 bases at V and 3 bases at J, with 9 bases between. Here the CDR3 DNA reads TGTGCCAGCAGCTTAGCGGGAGCCGTCTACGAGCAGTACTTC. Encoded protein: CASSLAGAVYEQYF.

Many counts were recorded for this clonotype. The chain carries TRBV5-1 and TRBJ2-7; D might be TRBD2 (5 bases). The CDR3 is 15 residues long. Germline lookup yields CDR1 SGHRS and CDR2 YFSETQ. V lost 5 bases to trimming and J lost 3 bases, with 18 bases between them. This chain's CDR3 is CASSPGGRSNYEQYF. In nucleotides, the CDR3 is TGCGCCAGCAGTCCAGGAGGACGGTCAAACTACGAGCAGTACTTC.

A remark on this clonotype: A much larger clone differs from this one at a single base, so this may be a read error. The V gene is TRBV5-6, the J gene TRBJ2-1; TRBD2 agrees at 8 bases. The CDR3 is made up of 16 amino acids. V gave up 1 base and J gave up 12 bases; unmatched junction bases: 15. Germline V gives CDR1 SGHDT, CDR2 YYEEEE. CDR3 amino acids: CASSLPGSGSTTGQFF. The CDR3 coding sequence is TGTGCCAGCAGCTTGCCGGGAAGCGGGAGTACCACTGGGCAGTTCTTC.

At least ten counts were recorded for this clonotype. This chain joins TRBV7-8 and TRBJ2-7; 10 bases align to TRBD1. The CDR3 contains 15 residues. Losses at the gene ends were 1 base for V and 5 bases for J; bases not matched to a gene: 5. The germline CDR1 and CDR2 sequences are SGHVS and FQNEAQ. CDR3 DNA: TGTGCCAGCAGCTTAGGGGGACAGGGGCTTCACGAGCAGTACTTC. Translating it yields CASSLGGQGLHEQYF. Together with reference TRBV7-8 and TRBJ2-7, the CDR3 gives the full variable domain: GAGVSQSPRYKVAKRGQDVALRCDPISGHVSLFWYQQALGQGPEFLTYFQNEAQLDKSGLPSDRFFAERPEGSVSTLKIQRTQQEDSAVYLCASSLGGQGLHEQYFGPGTRLTVT.

The chain combines TRBV5-1 with TRBJ1-1; D gene uncertain. CDR3 length: 15 amino acids. V was shortened by 1 base and J by 1 base, with 11 bases between the two germline ends. CDR1 and CDR2 (germline): SGHRS, YFSETQ. The CDR3 here is CASSLTGDPNTEAFF. The DNA for the CDR3 is TGCGCCAGCAGCTTGACCGGCGACCCGAACACTGAAGCTTTCTTT.

This clonotype was seen many times. The J gene is TRBJ1-2, the V gene TRBV19; D gene ambiguous. V dropped 1 base and J dropped 3 bases, with 9 bases sitting between them. The CDR3 is 14 amino acids. Germline loops: CDR1 LNHDA, CDR2 SQIVND (reference sequence). CDR3 in amino acids: CASSIADGYYGYTF. In DNA, the CDR3 is TGTGCCAGTAGTATAGCCGACGGCTACTATGGCTACACCTTC.

In its sample, this clonotype was seen once. CDR3 loop: CASSSTGAAYEQYF. The CDR3 coding sequence is TGTGCCAGCAGTTCGACAGGGGCCGCCTACGAGCAGTACTTC. The chain couples TRBV12-3 or TRBV12-4 to TRBJ2-7; TRBD1 agrees at 8 bases. The CDR3 runs to 14 residues. Losses at the gene ends were 4 bases for V and 2 bases for J; bases not matched to a gene: 4.

Of note for this clonotype: The junction differs from germline at one of its ends, possibly a read error. The chain links TRBV20-1 to TRBJ2-3; 7 bases map to TRBD2. The germline gives CDR1 DFQATT, CDR2 SNEGSKA (reference sequence). The CDR3 length is 16 residues. The DNA of the CDR3 is TGCTGTGCTACTAGCCGAGCGGGACCACCCACAGATACGCAGTATTTT. Its translation: CCATSRAGPPTDTQYF.

This clonotype was seen many times. This chain uses TRBV2 with TRBJ2-3; TRBD1 might be the D (5 bases). The germline gives CDR1 SNHLY, CDR2 FYNNEI. The ends were cut back, 6 bases at V and 0 bases at J, with 10 bases in the middle. The CDR3 spans 14 residues. CDR3 DNA sequence: TGTGCCAGCAGACAGGCCTCTAGCACAGATACGCAGTATTTT. Encoded protein: CASRQASSTDTQYF. The whole variable domain, filled in from reference TRBV2 and TRBJ2-3, reads EPEVTQTPSHQVTQMGQEVILRCVPISNHLYFYWYRQILGQKVEFLVSFYNNEISEKSEIFDDQFSVERPDGSNFTLKIRSTKLEDSAMYFCASRQASSTDTQYFGPGTRLTVL.

This clonotype was recorded at least ten times. V usage is TRBV5-1 and J usage is TRBJ2-2, with D maybe TRBD2 (5 bases). CDR1 and CDR2 from the germline V gene are SGHRS and YFSETQ. This CDR3 has 16 amino acids. Trimming cost V 4 bases and J 5 bases, with 18 bases left between them. The CDR3 sequence is CASSPNVAGGTGELFF. The CDR3 bases are TGCGCCAGCAGCCCAAACGTTGCGGGCGGGACCGGGGAGCTGTTTTTT.